Each of the 25 T cell receptor beta chains below was sequenced from the same sample in a study of blood T cell repertoires in COVID-19. The data were produced by immunoSEQ multiplex PCR, yet TCRdb's version contains in-frame clones alone and is incomplete. The data contain approximately 250,000 clones, under 95% of them singletons. Source material: PBMCs or T cells enriched from blood (not recorded which). Receptors originate from a man in his forties who had been exposed to COVID-19.

This clone showed up just once. This chain links TRBV9 with TRBJ1-6; tentatively, D is TRBD1 (6 bases). This CDR3 comprises 15 residues. V lost 3 bases and J lost 7, with 14 bases in between. Germline CDR1 and CDR2: SGDLS and YYNGEE. The CDR3 nucleotides read TGTGCCAGCAGCGGGGGGACAATGGGGAATTCACCCCTCCACTTT. Translation: CASSGGTMGNSPLHF.

The chain combines TRBV7-9 with TRBJ2-5, with D possibly being TRBD2 (5 bases). The CDR3 has 15 residues. Trimming removed 5 bases from V and 6 bases from J, with 19 bases in between. Looked up from germline, CDR1 is SEHNR and CDR2 is FQNEAQ (reference sequence). CDR3 nucleotide sequence: TGTGCCAGCAGCCCCCGTCGGGGTCTCGGTCAGACCCAGTACTTC. Translation: CASSPRRGLGQTQYF.

This chain links TRBV7-3 with TRBJ2-1; unclear D gene. Germline V gives CDR1 SGHTA, CDR2 FQGTGA. There are 13 residues in the CDR3. The ends were cut back, 0 bases at V and 5 bases at J, with 5 bases in the middle. The CDR3 coding sequence is TGTGCCAGCAGCTTAACACAGAACAATGAGCAGTTCTTC. This gives the protein CASSLTQNNEQFF.

J is TRBJ1-3 and V is TRBV18, with 7 nucleotides matching TRBD1. This CDR3 is 17 amino acids long. The V gene end was trimmed by 5 bases and the J gene end by 0 bases; junction bases not matched to a gene: 10. The germline gives CDR1 KGHSH, CDR2 LQKENI. The CDR3: CASSKEGQQLSGNTIYF. The CDR3 DNA is TGTGCCAGCTCAAAAGAGGGACAGCAGCTCTCTGGAAACACCATATATTTT.

The CDR3 loop reads CASSIIGQGFRDYGYTF. The CDR3 coding sequence is TGTGCCAGCAGTATCATCGGACAGGGGTTCAGAGACTATGGCTACACCTTC. The chain links TRBV28 to TRBJ1-2, with 9 bases matching TRBD1. Germline CDR1 reads MDHEN; CDR2 reads SYDVKM. This CDR3 is 17 amino acids long. V was pared by 5 bases and J by 3 bases, with 13 bases of the junction left unmatched.

The chain uses TRBV6-5 and TRBJ2-3; a weak D match, TRBD2 (5 bases). The V and J ends lost 5 bases and 4 bases respectively, with 13 bases between them. Germline V gene lookup returns CDR1 MNHEY and CDR2 SVGAGI. The length of the CDR3 is 14 residues. As DNA, the CDR3 is TGTGCCAGCAGTACCGGGATCACTGCAGATACGCAGTATTTT. Translated: CASSTGITADTQYF.

This sequence joins TRBV30 and TRBJ1-1, with D maybe TRBD1 (6 bases). V dropped 4 bases and J dropped 4 bases, with 16 bases sitting between them. The germline V gene encodes CDR1 GTSNPN and CDR2 SVGIG (reference sequence). This CDR3 is 14 amino acids long. CDR3 DNA sequence: TGTGCCTGGAACAGGGAACCTTGGGCCACTGAAGCTTTCTTT. Encoded protein: CAWNREPWATEAFF.

The chain uses TRBV3-1 (or the pseudogene TRBV3-2) and TRBJ2-7, with D perhaps TRBD2 (5 bases). The CDR3 is made up of 15 amino acids. CDR1 is LGHDT, CDR2 YNNKEL, per germline (reference sequence). V shed 4 bases and J shed 2 bases, with 15 bases lying between them. The CDR3 sequence: CASSPQVGVPYEQYF. DNA for the CDR3: TGTGCCAGCAGCCCCCAGGTCGGGGTACCCTACGAGCAGTACTTC.

CDR3 sequence: CASSLFLNTEAFF. The CDR3 bases are TGTGCCAGCAGTTTATTCCTAAACACTGAAGCTTTCTTT. The V gene is TRBV27, the J gene TRBJ1-1; D uncertain. V dropped 1 base and J dropped 2 bases, with 5 bases sitting between them. Germline CDR1 reads MNHEY; CDR2 reads SMNVEV (reference sequence). The CDR3 extends over 13 amino acids.

The chain recombines TRBV27 with TRBJ2-2; TRBD1 might be the D (6 bases). The germline V and J ends were trimmed by 7 bases and 0 bases, with 21 bases remaining between them. Per the germline V gene, CDR1 is MNHEY and CDR2 is SMNVEV (reference sequence). This CDR3 is 18 amino acids long. The CDR3, as DNA: TGTGCCAGCATTTCCGGGACACCAGGACGCGCGAACACCGGGGAGCTGTTTTTT. Translated, it gives CASISGTPGRANTGELFF.

This clone was seen more than once but under ten times. J is TRBJ1-3 and V is TRBV19, with 7 bases that match TRBD1. Germline V CDR1 and CDR2: LNHDA, SQIVND (reference sequence). V lost 9 bases and J lost 0; bases outside the gene matches: 5. This CDR3 has 14 residues. CDR3 residues: CARGTVSSGNTIYF. CDR3 sequence (DNA): TGTGCCAGGGGGACAGTCAGCTCTGGAAACACCATATATTTT.

This chain connects TRBV24-1 to TRBJ2-3, with TRBD2 matching 7 bases. The J segment lost 3 bases and the V segment lost 3 bases, leaving 8 bases of the junction unmatched. Per germline, CDR1 KGHDR and CDR2 SFDVKD. The CDR3 is made up of 16 amino acids. The CDR3 reads CATSDRTSLGTDTQYF. In DNA, the CDR3 is TGTGCCACCAGTGATCGGACTAGTTTAGGTACAGATACGCAGTATTTT.

The V call is TRBV3-1 (or the pseudogene TRBV3-2), the J call TRBJ2-7; D is perhaps TRBD2 (5 bases). Germline CDR1 reads LGHDT; CDR2 reads YNNKEL (reference sequence). This CDR3 comprises 16 residues. Trimming removed 2 bases from V and 2 bases from J, with 16 bases in between. The DNA of the CDR3 is TGTGCCAGCAGCCAACGGACCGCCGGGAAACCCTACGAGCAGTACTTC. As protein: CASSQRTAGKPYEQYF.

The chain has TRBV4-2 and TRBJ2-2, with 9 bases that match TRBD1. Looked up from germline, CDR1 is LGHNA and CDR2 is YNFKEQ. The CDR3 spans 16 residues. V trimming: 5 bases; J trimming: 3 bases; junction bases outside the gene matches: 7. The CDR3 DNA sequence: TGTGCCAGCAGCGAGCGGACAGGGGTTGACACCGGGGAGCTGTTTTTT. Amino acids: CASSERTGVDTGELFF.

CDR3 DNA: TGTGCCAGTAGTATAGTTTCTGGTAACACGGATACGCAGTATTTT. The encoded protein is CASSIVSGNTDTQYF. The chain recombines TRBV19 with TRBJ2-3; D remains unclear. V was trimmed by 1 base and J by 6 bases, leaving 14 bases between them. The germline V gene has CDR1 LNHDA and CDR2 SQIVND (reference sequence). The CDR3 totals 15 residues.

This clone occurred a few times. V gene TRBV5-8 combines with J gene TRBJ2-2; D is perhaps TRBD1 (7 bases). The CDR3 runs 15 residues. Trimming left V 0 bases short and J 4 bases short, with 10 bases between. From germline, CDR1 is SGHTS and CDR2 YDEGEE. The DNA of the CDR3 is TGTGCCAGCAGCTTGGGGCAGGGGGGCACCGGGGAGCTGTTTTTT. It codes for CASSLGQGGTGELFF.

The rearrangement joins TRBV28 to TRBJ1-1; possibly TRBD1 for D (6 bases). Germline-derived CDR1 and CDR2 are MDHEN and SYDVKM. The CDR3 extends over 13 amino acids. Between the trimmed V and J ends, which lost 5 bases and 3 bases, there was a span of 10 bases. DNA for the CDR3: TGTGCCAGCAGTCAGGGGAGGGACACTGAAGCTTTCTTT. Amino acids: CASSQGRDTEAFF.

V gene TRBV4-2 combines with J gene TRBJ1-4; the D gene is possibly TRBD1 (5 bases). Germline V gene lookup returns CDR1 LGHNA and CDR2 YNFKEQ. The V end was cut by 0 bases, the J end by 8 bases, with 19 bases between. The CDR3 is 17 residues long. The CDR3 sequence is CASSQEGPRQINEKLFF. In nucleotides, the CDR3 is TGTGCCAGCAGCCAAGAAGGACCCCGACAGATAAACGAAAAACTGTTTTTT.

The chain couples TRBV19 to TRBJ1-1; D not resolved. The CDR3 is 14 residues long. Germline CDR1 and CDR2: LNHDA and SQIVND (reference sequence). Trimming cost V 2 bases and J 0 bases, with 7 bases left between them. The CDR3 region is CASSITGLNTEAFF. The DNA of the CDR3 is TGTGCCAGTAGTATAACGGGGTTGAACACTGAAGCTTTCTTT.

CDR3 amino acids: CASSITGETYEQYF. The CDR3 region has the DNA TGTGCCAGTAGTATAACAGGGGAAACCTACGAGCAGTACTTC. The chain has TRBV19 and TRBJ2-7, with 7 nucleotides matching TRBD1. The V gene end was trimmed by 2 bases and the J gene end by 2 bases; junction bases not matched to a gene: 3. From germline, CDR1 is LNHDA and CDR2 SQIVND (reference sequence). This CDR3 region has 14 residues.

CDR3 residues: CASSQEASGRVGIQYF. Written as DNA, the CDR3 is TGTGCCAGCAGCCAAGAGGCTAGCGGGAGGGTGGGCATTCAGTACTTC. J is TRBJ2-4 and V is TRBV3-1 (or the pseudogene TRBV3-2), with TRBD2 matching 12 bases. This CDR3 has 16 residues. The germline gives CDR1 LGHDT, CDR2 YNNKEL (reference sequence). J was trimmed by 9 bases and V by 0 bases; bases with no gene match: 6.

The chain uses TRBV12-5 and TRBJ1-2; the D gene is possibly TRBD1 (5 bases). This CDR3 is built from 14 residues. The V end was cut by 1 base, the J end by 4 bases, with 10 bases between. Germline V lookup: CDR1 LGHNT, CDR2 FRNRAP. The CDR3 protein is CASGLAQGSYGYTF. CDR3 nucleotide sequence: TGTGCTAGTGGTTTGGCCCAGGGTTCCTATGGCTACACCTTC. Supplemented by reference TRBV12-5 and TRBJ1-2, the full variable domain reads DARVTQTPRHKVTEMGQEVTMRCQPILGHNTVFWYRQTMMQGLELLAYFRNRAPLDDSGMPKDRFSAEMPDATLATLKIQPSEPRDSAVYFCASGLAQGSYGYTFGSGTRLTVV.

The rearrangement joins TRBV10-3 to TRBJ1-6, with D possibly matching TRBD1 (5 bases). CDR1 ENHRY and CDR2 SYGVKD come from the germline V gene. The CDR3 has 15 residues. V was shortened by 0 bases and J by 7 bases, with 10 bases between the two germline ends. The CDR3 sequence is CAISESAGPNSPLHF. Here the CDR3 DNA reads TGTGCCATCAGTGAGTCAGCAGGGCCGAATTCACCCCTCCACTTT.

This chain joins TRBV28 and TRBJ1-5; D may be TRBD1 (5 bases). The CDR3 extends over 13 amino acids. In germline, CDR1 is MDHEN, CDR2 SYDVKM. V was cut by 8 bases and J by 1 base, with 9 bases left in between. The CDR3 sequence is CASRSGSNQPQHF. CDR3 bases: TGTGCCAGCCGTTCAGGGAGCAATCAGCCCCAGCATTTT.

The chain links TRBV7-2 to TRBJ1-2; no reliable D call. The germline V and J ends were trimmed by 0 bases and 11 bases, with 19 bases remaining between them. Germline V gene data show CDR1 as SGHTA and CDR2 as FQGNSA. The CDR3 is made up of 15 amino acids. The CDR3, as DNA: TGTGCCAGCAGCTTAGCCGGAAGTGGGCTATCTTTGTACACCTTC. Encoded protein: CASSLAGSGLSLYTF.